Only a few counts were recorded for the clone carrying this T cell receptor beta chain. No antigen is known for it. Germline V gene sequence: CDR1 MGHDK, CDR2 SYGVNS. The CDR3 has 14 residues. With V trimmed by 3 bases and J by 6 bases, 3 bases remained unmatched. This record comes from a study of beta chain features in type 1 diabetes. Study at large: The examined sorted cells totaled about 110 million across samples.

Investigators reverse transcribed all isolated RNA, so they sequenced expressed TCRB transcripts. Sequenced by immunoSEQ multiplex PCR; TCRdb stores in-frame clones only, minus some. The data contain more than 300,000 clones, roughly 12% of them seen just once; the ten biggest clones take up around 0.0099%. The authors took one heparinised blood draw, averaging approximately 0.12 L, from each donor. Findings and caveats of the study: Moderate but significant shortening of TCRB CDR3s was recorded in all four CD4+ subsets from Type 1 diabetes patients. Patients' naive, central memory and regulatory TCRB repertoires appeared more alike than those of healthy donors.

The TCR comes from a woman aged 18-35 years with type 1 diabetes. The sequenced sample was naive CD4+ T cells from blood. The chain joins TRBV25-1 to TRBJ2-1; 9 bases line up with TRBD2. Written as DNA, the CDR3 is TGTGCCAGCAGTGATAGCGGGAGCGGCAATGAGCAGTTCTTC. Its protein product is CASSDSGSGNEQFF. Full variable domain (missing parts from reference TRBV25-1 and TRBJ2-1): EADIYQTPRYLVIGTGKKITLECSQTMGHDKMYWYQQDPGMELHLIHYSYGVNSTEKGDLSSESTVSRIRTEHFPLTLESARPSHTSQYLCASSDSGSGNEQFFGPGTRLTVL.